These T cell receptor beta chains were read from a single sample in a study of control samples from healthy donors and cancer patients. The assay was immunoSEQ multiplex PCR, and TCRdb's table has in-frame clones only and misses some. This table holds approximately 150,000 clones, roughly 89% found once. What was sequenced was PBMCs. The receptors originated from a man aged 50 or older with head and neck cancer. The CDR3 runs from the conserved cysteine through the conserved F or W. Each record gives: CDR3 DNA, CDR3 protein, clone size, J gene, D gene, V gene. D genes are given only for firm matches. Some rows mark clone size as missing; the rest say once, few, many or name a class of expanded clone.

CDR3 DNA: TGTGCCAGCAGTCGTCTCGGGGACGGTGATTCACCCCTCCACTTT
CDR3 protein: CASSRLGDGDSPLHF
clone size: NA
J gene: TRBJ1-6
D gene: NA
V gene: TRBV6-5

CDR3 DNA: TGTGCCAGCAGTTTAACTCTTTCTGGGGCCAACGTCCTGACTTTC
CDR3 protein: CASSLTLSGANVLTF
clone size: NA
J gene: TRBJ2-6
D gene: NA
V gene: TRBV28

CDR3 DNA: TGTGCCAGCAGCCTCGGCGGAGGGGAAGACGAGCAGTACTTC
CDR3 protein: CASSLGGGEDEQYF
clone size: once
J gene: TRBJ2-7
D gene: NA
V gene: TRBV3-1/TRBV3-2

CDR3 DNA: TGTGCCAGCTGGGGAGGGACAGGGGCTGGGGAGACCCAGTACTTC
CDR3 protein: CASWGGTGAGETQYF
clone size: NA
J gene: TRBJ2-5
D gene: TRBD1
V gene: TRBV2

CDR3 DNA: TGTGCCAGCACTCAGACAGGGATGAACACTGAAGCTTTCTTT
CDR3 protein: CASTQTGMNTEAFF
clone size: NA
J gene: TRBJ1-1
D gene: TRBD1
V gene: TRBV2

CDR3 DNA: TGTGCCAGCAGTTTTCTAACTGGCGATGAGCAGTTCTTC
CDR3 protein: CASSFLTGDEQFF
clone size: few
J gene: TRBJ2-1
D gene: NA
V gene: TRBV27

CDR3 DNA: TGCGCCAGCAGCTTGGAAGGGGGGACTGAAGCTTTCTTT
CDR3 protein: CASSLEGGTEAFF
clone size: NA
J gene: TRBJ1-1
D gene: NA
V gene: TRBV5-1

CDR3 DNA: TGTGCCAGCAGCTTAGACAGTACACTCTATGGCTACACCTTC
CDR3 protein: CASSLDSTLYGYTF
clone size: NA
J gene: TRBJ1-2
D gene: NA
V gene: TRBV7-8

CDR3 DNA: TGTGCCAGCAGCAAAGACGACAGAAACCAAGAGACCCAGTACTTC
CDR3 protein: CASSKDDRNQETQYF
clone size: NA
J gene: TRBJ2-5
D gene: NA
V gene: TRBV2

CDR3 DNA: TGTGCCATCAGTGAGGGACACGGGCAGGGGGCATCACAGCCCCAGCATTTT
CDR3 protein: CAISEGHGQGASQPQHF
clone size: few
J gene: TRBJ1-5
D gene: TRBD1
V gene: TRBV10-3

CDR3 DNA: TGTGCCAGCAGCTTAGAAGATCTACTAGTAGAAGAGACAGATACGCAGTATTTT
CDR3 protein: CASSLEDLLVEETDTQYF
clone size: NA
J gene: TRBJ2-3
D gene: NA
V gene: TRBV7-6

CDR3 DNA: TGTGCCAGCAGCCGCAGGATTGCTTTCACAGATACGCAGTATTTT
CDR3 protein: CASSRRIAFTDTQYF
clone size: NA
J gene: TRBJ2-3
D gene: NA
V gene: TRBV28

CDR3 DNA: TGTGCCAGCAGTCCACCGGGGGGGCCCCAAGAGACCCAGTACTTC
CDR3 protein: CASSPPGGPQETQYF
clone size: NA
J gene: TRBJ2-5
D gene: TRBD2
V gene: TRBV28

CDR3 DNA: TGTGCCAGCAGTGAATATGAACCGGAGAATTCACCCCTCCACTTT
CDR3 protein: CASSEYEPENSPLHF
clone size: NA
J gene: TRBJ1-6
D gene: NA
V gene: TRBV25-1

CDR3 DNA: TGTGCCAGCAGCGTAGGACCAGCGGGAGAGGGTGAGCAGTTCTTC
CDR3 protein: CASSVGPAGEGEQFF
clone size: NA
J gene: TRBJ2-1
D gene: TRBD2
V gene: TRBV9

CDR3 DNA: TGTGCCAGCAGTTTATCTTTAACAGATACGCAGTATTTT
CDR3 protein: CASSLSLTDTQYF
clone size: NA
J gene: TRBJ2-3
D gene: NA
V gene: TRBV27

CDR3 DNA: TGTGCCAGCAGTTTAGGGAGGGGGTTCAATTCACCCCTCCACTTT
CDR3 protein: CASSLGRGFNSPLHF
clone size: once
J gene: TRBJ1-6
D gene: NA
V gene: TRBV28

CDR3 DNA: TGTGCCAGCTCACCGGGACTATACAATGAGCAGTTCTTC
CDR3 protein: CASSPGLYNEQFF
clone size: NA
J gene: TRBJ2-1
D gene: TRBD2
V gene: TRBV18

CDR3 DNA: TGTGCCAGCAGCCGCAGGGAGGGTGGCTACACCTTC
CDR3 protein: CASSRREGGYTF
clone size: NA
J gene: TRBJ1-2
D gene: NA
V gene: TRBV11-1

CDR3 DNA: TGTGCCAGCAGTTTAGGACAGGGAAAAAACATTCAGTACTTC
CDR3 protein: CASSLGQGKNIQYF
clone size: NA
J gene: TRBJ2-4
D gene: TRBD1
V gene: TRBV5-4

CDR3 DNA: TGTGCCAGCAGTTCGGGACAGCAGCCCCAGCATTTT
CDR3 protein: CASSSGQQPQHF
clone size: NA
J gene: TRBJ1-5
D gene: TRBD1
V gene: TRBV28

CDR3 DNA: TGTGCCAGCAGGACGGGGGGGAGTCGACGTGAAAAACTGTTTTTT
CDR3 protein: CASRTGGSRREKLFF
clone size: NA
J gene: TRBJ1-4
D gene: NA
V gene: TRBV2

CDR3 DNA: TGTGCCAGCAGTGAACTCAGGGAGAACGAAGCTTTCTTT
CDR3 protein: CASSELRENEAFF
clone size: few
J gene: TRBJ1-1
D gene: NA
V gene: TRBV6-1

CDR3 DNA: TGTGCCAGCAGTTATAATACAGGGCTCGACAATGAGCAGTTCTTC
CDR3 protein: CASSYNTGLDNEQFF
clone size: NA
J gene: TRBJ2-1
D gene: NA
V gene: TRBV6-5

CDR3 DNA: TGCAGCGTTTCTGGAGATACCCCCTACGAGCAGTACTTC
CDR3 protein: CSVSGDTPYEQYF
clone size: NA
J gene: TRBJ2-7
D gene: NA
V gene: TRBV29-1

CDR3 DNA: TGTGCCAGCAGTCACTCAGGGCTCGCCCCGGCCTACGAGCAGTACTTC
CDR3 protein: CASSHSGLAPAYEQYF
clone size: once
J gene: TRBJ2-7
D gene: NA
V gene: TRBV28

CDR3 DNA: TGTGCCTCTGGGACAAGGAATTCACCCCTCCACTTT
CDR3 protein: CASGTRNSPLHF
clone size: NA
J gene: TRBJ1-6
D gene: NA
V gene: TRBV2

CDR3 DNA: TGTGCCAGTAGCCACTCGAACACTGAAGCTTTCTTT
CDR3 protein: CASSHSNTEAFF
clone size: NA
J gene: TRBJ1-1
D gene: NA
V gene: TRBV19

CDR3 DNA: TGTGCCAGCAGCGTAGTAGGCGGTGAGCAGTTCTTC
CDR3 protein: CASSVVGGEQFF
clone size: NA
J gene: TRBJ2-1
D gene: NA
V gene: TRBV9

CDR3 DNA: TGTGCCAGCACCTCGGGGACCGCCTATGGCTACACCTTC
CDR3 protein: CASTSGTAYGYTF
clone size: NA
J gene: TRBJ1-2
D gene: NA
V gene: TRBV9

CDR3 DNA: TGTGCCAGCAGCTCCTCCGTGATGAACACTGAAGCTTTCTTT
CDR3 protein: CASSSSVMNTEAFF
clone size: NA
J gene: TRBJ1-1
D gene: NA
V gene: TRBV7-9

CDR3 DNA: TGTGCCAGCACCCTGGACAACTCCTACGAGCAGTACTTC
CDR3 protein: CASTLDNSYEQYF
clone size: NA
J gene: TRBJ2-7
D gene: NA
V gene: TRBV12-3/TRBV12-4

CDR3 DNA: TGTGCCAGCAGCCTTACCGCCGGCACGCAGTACTTC
CDR3 protein: CASSLTAGTQYF
clone size: NA
J gene: TRBJ2-7
D gene: NA
V gene: TRBV3-1/TRBV3-2

CDR3 DNA: TGTGCCAGCAGCTCAAGGGTGGGACAGGGGGCTGACACCGGGGAGCTGTTTTTT
CDR3 protein: CASSSRVGQGADTGELFF
clone size: NA
J gene: TRBJ2-2
D gene: TRBD1
V gene: TRBV13

CDR3 DNA: TGTGCCAGCAGCTTTGGACAGATCCACTACGAGCAGTACTTC
CDR3 protein: CASSFGQIHYEQYF
clone size: NA
J gene: TRBJ2-7
D gene: NA
V gene: TRBV7-9

CDR3 DNA: TGTGCCACCAGTGAGAGCGGCTACTCCTACAATGAGCAGTTCTTC
CDR3 protein: CATSESGYSYNEQFF
clone size: NA
J gene: TRBJ2-1
D gene: NA
V gene: TRBV24-1

CDR3 DNA: TGTGCCAGCAGTCGACCCCCAGAGCCCACTGAAGCTTTCTTT
CDR3 protein: CASSRPPEPTEAFF
clone size: NA
J gene: TRBJ1-1
D gene: NA
V gene: TRBV7-9

CDR3 DNA: TGTGCCAGCAGCCTGGGACTAGCGGGAATCTACACAGATACGCAGTATTTT
CDR3 protein: CASSLGLAGIYTDTQYF
clone size: NA
J gene: TRBJ2-3
D gene: TRBD2
V gene: TRBV14

CDR3 DNA: TGTGCCAGCTCCTACCGAACCGAGGGGTATGGCTACACCTTC
CDR3 protein: CASSYRTEGYGYTF
clone size: NA
J gene: TRBJ1-2
D gene: NA
V gene: TRBV18

CDR3 DNA: TGTGCCAGCAGGCAGGGGAGGGATGGTGAAGCTTTCTTT
CDR3 protein: CASRQGRDGEAFF
clone size: NA
J gene: TRBJ1-1
D gene: NA
V gene: TRBV2